These 22 T cell receptor beta chains originate from one sample sequenced in a study of T-cell memory formation after mild COVID-19. TCRdb independently ran MiXCR on the 5' RACE reads; one entry per CDR3 protein. The table has 210,000 or so distinct CDR3 sequences, about 18% seen once. Sequencing used PBMCs or a T cell subset sorted from them (not recorded which). The receptors shown here come from an adult woman who had mild COVID-19 (a few samples of this study predate the infection). Cell type and time point are not known.

This clonotype has only a few counts. V usage is TRBV7-9 and J usage is TRBJ2-3; 7 bases agree with TRBD2. The trim removed 5 bases at V and 3 bases at J, leaving 11 bases unmatched. Per germline, CDR1 SEHNR and CDR2 FQNEAQ (reference sequence). The CDR3 runs 16 residues. The chain's CDR3 is CASSPEGREWTDTQYF. CDR3 nucleotide sequence: TGTGCCAGCAGCCCCGAGGGGCGGGAGTGGACAGATACGCAGTATTTT.

This clonotype came up a few times. V gene TRBV20-1 combines with J gene TRBJ2-3; 11 bases line up with TRBD2. This CDR3 comprises 15 residues. The ends lost 5 bases at V and 5 bases at J; junction bases unmatched: 9. Germline assignment: CDR1 DFQATT and CDR2 SNEGSKA (reference sequence). CDR3 residues: CSAEDPSGRIDTQYF. CDR3 coding DNA: TGCAGTGCTGAGGATCCTAGCGGGAGGATAGATACGCAGTATTTT.

The rearrangement links TRBV18 to TRBJ2-7, with a tentative D call TRBD1 (6 bases). Germline-derived CDR1 and CDR2 are KGHSH and LQKENI. This CDR3 comprises 16 residues. Trimming shortened V by 3 bases and J by 3 bases, and 18 bases separated the two germline ends. In nucleotides, the CDR3 is TGTGCCAGCTCACCCGGTTGGGGGCGAAATAGCTACGAGCAGTACTTC. Protein product: CASSPGWGRNSYEQYF.

The rearrangement uses TRBV6-2 or TRBV6-3 and TRBJ2-3; D not certain. The V gene's germline CDR1 is MNHEY and CDR2 SVGEGT. Trimming took off 6 bases at V and 7 bases at J, with 17 bases between the two ends. The CDR3 is 14 residues long. The CDR3: CASSPPEILNTQYF. The CDR3 DNA is TGTGCCAGCAGCCCACCCGAAATCCTAAATACGCAGTATTTT.

This clonotype occurred a few times. J is TRBJ2-7 and V is TRBV20-1; D is possibly TRBD2 (6 bases). Looked up from germline, CDR1 is DFQATT and CDR2 is SNEGSKA (reference sequence). The CDR3 loop spans 16 amino acids. V lost 1 base and J lost 0, with 16 bases in between. The CDR3 is CSARGTALARSYEQYF. The CDR3, as DNA: TGCAGTGCTAGAGGAACAGCACTAGCCCGCTCCTACGAGCAGTACTTC.

The chain recombines TRBV21-1 with TRBJ2-1; the DNA was not used to check the table's D call, TRBD2. TRBV21-1 is an annotated pseudogene. The CDR3 spans 17 residues. DNA of the CDR3: TGTGCCAGCCCCGGGACTAGCGGGGTGAGCTCCTACAATGAGCAGTTCTTC. Translated, it gives CASPGTSGVSSYNEQFF.

This clonotype was seen only a few times. The genes are TRBV4-2 and TRBJ2-3, with D possibly being TRBD2 (5 bases). Trimming stripped 0 bases from V and 0 bases from J, with 10 bases between. The CDR3 extends over 16 amino acids. Germline lookup yields CDR1 LGHNA and CDR2 YNFKEQ. CDR3 DNA sequence: TGTGCCAGCAGCCAAGACGTCGCGGGCAGCACAGATACGCAGTATTTT. It translates to CASSQDVAGSTDTQYF.

This clonotype has ten or more counts. The V and J genes are TRBV5-1 and TRBJ2-7; 9 bases fit TRBD2. CDR3 size: 13 residues. Per the germline V gene, CDR1 is SGHRS and CDR2 is YFSETQ. V lost 3 bases and J lost 3; bases outside the gene matches: 1. The DNA for the CDR3 is TGCGCCAGCAGCTCACTAGCGGGCTACGAGCAGTACTTC. Residues: CASSSLAGYEQYF.

The V call is TRBV5-1, the J call TRBJ2-2; the match to TRBD2 covers 9 bases. Germline V gene data show CDR1 as SGHRS and CDR2 as YFSETQ. Trimming removed 0 bases from V and 2 bases from J; junction bases left unmatched: 5. The CDR3 is 17 amino acids. The DNA for the CDR3 is TGCGCCAGCAGCTTGGTCCTAGCGGGACTAAACACCGGGGAGCTGTTTTTT. Amino acids: CASSLVLAGLNTGELFF.

V usage is TRBV9 and J usage is TRBJ1-6; D is perhaps TRBD1 (5 bases). Germline loops: CDR1 SGDLS, CDR2 YYNGEE. This CDR3 region has 15 residues. The V gene lost 0 bases and the J gene lost 7 bases, with 11 bases spanning the gap. CDR3 amino acids: CASSVGGFRNSPLHF. In DNA form, the CDR3 reads TGTGCCAGCAGCGTAGGGGGCTTTCGGAATTCACCCCTCCACTTT. The whole variable domain, filled in from reference TRBV9 and TRBJ1-6, reads DSGVTQTPKHLITATGQRVTLRCSPRSGDLSVYWYQQSLDQGLQFLIQYYNGEERAKGNILERFSAQQFPDLHSELNLSSLELGDSALYFCASSVGGFRNSPLHFGNGTRLTVT.

The rearrangement joins TRBV29-1 to TRBJ2-1, with TRBD1 matching over 9 bases. Germline CDR1 SQVTM, CDR2 ANQGSEA. The V and J ends lost 4 bases and 4 bases, in that order; junction bases with no gene match: 2. CDR3 size: 13 residues. CDR3: CSVVQGAYNEQFF. The CDR3 region has the DNA TGCAGCGTTGTACAGGGGGCGTACAATGAGCAGTTCTTC.

The genes are TRBV12-3 or TRBV12-4 and TRBJ1-3; D is perhaps TRBD1 (5 bases). The length of the CDR3 is 14 residues. Deletions cut 7 bases from V and 3 bases from J, with 13 bases between. The CDR3 reads CASTTTGVGNTIYF. CDR3 in DNA: TGTGCCAGCACCACTACGGGGGTTGGAAACACCATATATTTT.

The chain carries TRBV2 and TRBJ2-3; 11 bases are shared with TRBD1. Per the germline V gene, CDR1 is SNHLY and CDR2 is FYNNEI. This CDR3 is built from 15 residues. Trimming took 6 bases from V and 5 from J; bases not matched to a gene: 7. The CDR3 sequence: CASRDRGRFGDTQYF. In nucleotides, the CDR3 is TGTGCCAGCAGGGACAGGGGGCGCTTCGGAGATACGCAGTATTTT.

The rearrangement uses TRBV11-3 and TRBJ1-1; D call uncertain. This CDR3 region has 14 residues. The germline CDR1 and CDR2 sequences are SGHNT and YENEEA. V shed 0 bases and J shed 4 bases, with 9 bases lying between them. CDR3 nucleotides: TGTGCCAGCAGCTTAGAGCCGAGTGGCACTGAAGCTTTCTTT. Its translation: CASSLEPSGTEAFF.

The CDR3 DNA sequence: TGTGCCAGCAGCCAAGATCAACTAGCGGGGAGTGAGACCCAGTACTTC. As protein: CASSQDQLAGSETQYF. This sequence joins TRBV3-1 and TRBJ2-5; 10 nucleotides align to TRBD2. Per the germline V gene, CDR1 is LGHDT and CDR2 is YNNKEL (reference sequence). The CDR3 is 16 residues long. V was pared by 0 bases and J by 5 bases, with 6 bases of the junction left unmatched.

This clonotype was observed a few times. This chain connects TRBV20-1 to TRBJ2-1; unclear D gene. CDR3 length: 14 amino acids. Trimming took off 3 bases at V and 6 bases at J, with 15 bases between the two ends. CDR1 DFQATT and CDR2 SNEGSKA come from the germline V gene (reference sequence). This CDR3 reads CSASPGYSINEQFF. CDR3 in DNA: TGCAGTGCTAGTCCGGGTTACAGCATCAATGAGCAGTTCTTC.

J is TRBJ1-1 and V is TRBV12-3 or TRBV12-4; 7 bases are shared with TRBD1. This CDR3 contains 17 residues. V lost 6 bases to trimming and J lost 2 bases; unmatched junction nucleotides: 15. CDR3 in DNA: TGTGCCAGCAGGCACAGGGGCCTCAAGCCCAGTAACACTGAAGCTTTCTTT. It is translated as CASRHRGLKPSNTEAFF.

The rearrangement links TRBV29-1 to TRBJ1-1, with D possibly TRBD1 on 5 matching bases. The CDR3 is 11 residues long. CDR1 is SQVTM, CDR2 ANQGSEA, per germline. The V end was cut by 7 bases, the J end by 7 bases, with 13 bases between. The CDR3 sequence: CSAPGTLEAFF. CDR3 DNA: TGCAGCGCCCCGGGGACCCTTGAAGCTTTCTTT.

The chain has TRBV19 and TRBJ2-2; TRBD2 matches at 12 bases. Germline values: CDR1 LNHDA, CDR2 SQIVND (reference sequence). The CDR3 loop spans 16 amino acids. Trimming removed 2 bases from V and 4 bases from J; junction bases left unmatched: 2. CDR3 amino acids: CASSILAGGRTGELFF. In DNA form, the CDR3 reads TGTGCCAGTAGTATACTAGCGGGAGGGCGCACCGGGGAGCTGTTTTTT.

The J gene is TRBJ2-5, the V gene TRBV6-1, with D uncertain. Germline V gene sequence: CDR1 MNHNS, CDR2 SASEGT. The germline V and J ends were trimmed by 6 bases and 7 bases, with 18 bases remaining between them. The CDR3 is made up of 14 amino acids. CDR3 in amino acids: CASRAGPYFATQYF. The CDR3 DNA reads as TGTGCCAGCAGGGCCGGGCCCTATTTCGCGACCCAGTACTTC.

At least ten counts were recorded for this clonotype. The V and J genes are TRBV21-1 and TRBJ2-4; TRBD2, the D gene given by the table, was not confirmed from the DNA. TRBV21-1 is marked as a pseudogene. The CDR3 is 17 residues long. CDR3 nucleotides: TGTGCCAGCAGCAAAGGGTACCAGGGCCGAGCGGAAAACATTCAGTACTTC. Encoded protein: CASSKGYQGRAENIQYF.

This clonotype was counted between two and nine times. The chain carries TRBV5-7 and TRBJ2-1; TRBD2 agrees at 13 bases. TRBV5-7 qualifies as an ORF whose function is uncertain. The V segment lost 3 bases and the J segment 2 bases; nucleotides outside the gene matches: 5. CDR3 length: 17 amino acids. Here the CDR3 reads CASSSWTSGSTYNEQFF. The CDR3 nucleotides read TGTGCCAGCAGCTCTTGGACTAGCGGGAGTACCTACAATGAGCAGTTCTTC.